Following are 14 T cell receptor beta chains from one sample sequenced in a study of cytomegalovirus exposure and HLA in healthy donors. 60 Vbeta and 13 Jbeta primers were used in PCR. Data came from immunoSEQ multiplex PCR; TCRdb stores just in-frame clones and leaves some out. Among roughly 140,000 clones listed, 60% to 80% were seen once. Sequencing input: PBMCs. These receptors were collected from a male donor in good health and CMV-seronegative.

This chain links TRBV14 with TRBJ2-3; 10 nucleotides line up with TRBD2. This CDR3 comprises 18 residues. V was clipped by 0 bases and J by 2 bases; unmatched bases: 8. Germline V lookup: CDR1 SGHDN, CDR2 FVKESK. As DNA, the CDR3 is TGTGCCAGCAGCCAAGAGGAGACTAGCGGGCCGTTCACAGATACGCAGTATTTT. This translates into CASSQEETSGPFTDTQYF.

The chain carries TRBV19 and TRBJ1-5; D might be TRBD1 (5 bases). CDR3 length: 15 amino acids. Between the trimmed V and J ends, which lost 0 bases and 4 bases, there was a span of 10 bases. In germline, CDR1 is LNHDA, CDR2 SQIVND (reference sequence). CDR3 in amino acids: CASSIDQGGNQPQHF. CDR3 bases: TGTGCCAGTAGTATAGATCAGGGAGGGAATCAGCCCCAGCATTTT.

This clone was seen a few times. This chain links TRBV6-5 with TRBJ2-2, with 10 bases matching TRBD2. The V gene end was trimmed by 2 bases and the J gene end by 6 bases; junction bases not matched to a gene: 6. Germline V lookup: CDR1 MNHEY, CDR2 SVGAGI. The CDR3 contains 16 residues. CDR3 nucleotides: TGTGCCAGCAGTTACGGTCTAGCGGGGGCGTCCGGGGAGCTGTTTTTT. Residues: CASSYGLAGASGELFF.

This chain connects TRBV6-5 to TRBJ1-5; the match to TRBD1 covers 9 bases. V trimming: 6 bases; J trimming: 1 base; junction bases outside the gene matches: 4. Looked up from germline, CDR1 is MNHEY and CDR2 is SVGAGI. The CDR3 spans 15 residues. CDR3 amino acids: CASRKGQGSNQPQHF. CDR3 DNA: TGTGCCAGCAGAAAGGGACAGGGCAGCAATCAGCCCCAGCATTTT.

This chain links TRBV5-1 with TRBJ2-1, with D perhaps matching TRBD1 (6 bases). Trimming removed 4 bases at V and 0 bases at J, with 17 bases between. Germline CDR1 and CDR2: SGHRS and YFSETQ. CDR3 length equals 17 residues. The chain's CDR3 is CASSPTVQGISYNEQFF. For the CDR3, the DNA is TGCGCCAGCAGCCCCACGGTACAGGGCATCTCCTACAATGAGCAGTTCTTC.

In its sample, this clone was seen a few times. CDR3: CASSLDGGGSGDEQFF. In DNA, the CDR3 is TGCGCCAGCAGCTTGGACGGGGGGGGCTCTGGGGATGAGCAGTTCTTC. The J gene is TRBJ2-1, the V gene TRBV5-1; 8 nucleotides match TRBD2. Germline assignment: CDR1 SGHRS and CDR2 YFSETQ. V shed 0 bases, J shed 8 bases, and the junction held 10 bases outside the gene matches. The CDR3 runs to 16 residues.

The J gene is TRBJ2-3, the V gene TRBV7-8; tentative D call: TRBD2 (5 bases). This CDR3 is 17 amino acids long. Germline CDR1 and CDR2: SGHVS and FQNEAQ. Trimming removed 1 base at V and 0 bases at J, with 14 bases between. The CDR3 sequence: CASSLGESRTSTDTQYF. The CDR3 nucleotides are TGTGCCAGCAGCTTAGGGGAATCTAGGACTAGCACAGATACGCAGTATTTT.

This chain joins TRBV5-4 and TRBJ2-7; 8 nucleotides align to TRBD1. The junction had 3 bases not matched to a gene; V was cut back by 0 bases and J by 4 bases. Per germline, CDR1 SGHNT and CDR2 YYREEE (reference sequence). The CDR3 length is 14 residues. The CDR3 region is CASSLAHRGYEQYF. CDR3 DNA sequence: TGTGCCAGCAGCTTGGCCCACAGGGGGTACGAGCAGTACTTC.

V is TRBV5-1 and J is TRBJ2-7; 8 bases match TRBD2. Germline trimming cut 3 bases from V and 6 bases from J; bases unmatched to any gene: 14. Germline CDR1 reads SGHRS; CDR2 reads YFSETQ. This CDR3 spans 16 amino acids. The CDR3 sequence is CASSSRREGGYGEQYF. CDR3 coding DNA: TGCGCCAGCAGCTCTCGCCGGGAGGGTGGGTACGGCGAGCAGTACTTC.

This sequence joins TRBV6-1 and TRBJ2-5; D is undetermined. Germline V lookup: CDR1 MNHNS, CDR2 SASEGT. The V gene lost 0 bases and the J gene lost 5 bases, with 16 bases spanning the gap. The CDR3 is 16 amino acids. In nucleotides, the CDR3 is TGTGCCAGCAGTGAAGCTTTGGCCACCCAACCGGAGACCCAGTACTTC. This translates into CASSEALATQPETQYF.

The chain has TRBV6-1 and TRBJ1-2, with a weak D call TRBD1 (5 bases). Germline values: CDR1 MNHNS, CDR2 SASEGT. Trimming removed 1 base from V and 4 bases from J, with 10 bases in between. This CDR3 is built from 14 residues. The DNA for the CDR3 is TGTGCCAGCAGTGAAGAGGCAGGGCCCTATGGCTACACCTTC. Translation gives CASSEEAGPYGYTF.

The chain uses TRBV7-9 and TRBJ2-1; TRBD2 aligns across 13 bases. The CDR3 has 16 amino acids. V gave up 4 bases and J gave up 4 bases; unmatched junction bases: 4. Germline CDR1 reads SEHNR; CDR2 reads FQNEAQ (reference sequence). The CDR3 coding sequence is TGTGCCAGCAGCTCCGGACTAGCGGGGGTGTACAATGAGCAGTTCTTC. It translates to CASSSGLAGVYNEQFF.

The chain recombines TRBV2 with TRBJ2-3; TRBD2 matches at 16 bases. CDR1 is SNHLY and CDR2 is FYNNEI in the germline V gene. The CDR3 covers 19 residues. The V and J ends lost 3 bases and 8 bases, in that order; junction bases with no gene match: 14. The CDR3 loop is CASSDSGTSGGAHWLTQYF. The CDR3 DNA sequence: TGTGCCAGCAGTGACTCCGGGACTAGCGGGGGGGCACATTGGCTTACGCAGTATTTT.

The CDR3 sequence is CASTLGRGSYNEQFF. The CDR3 DNA sequence: TGTGCCAGCACCCTTGGCCGGGGCTCCTACAATGAGCAGTTCTTC. The gene calls are TRBV2 and TRBJ2-1; possible D gene TRBD2, 5 bases. Germline V gene data show CDR1 as SNHLY and CDR2 as FYNNEI. The CDR3 is 15 amino acids. V lost 7 bases and J lost 0, with 13 bases in between.